This note documents a single T cell receptor (beta chain) sequence. CD4+ cell separation produced CD45RA+ naive and CD45RA-negative memory subsets. Germline V gene sequence: CDR1 SGHAT, CDR2 FQNNGV. This CDR3 spans 15 amino acids. Trimming at V came to 5 bases and at J to 5 bases, leaving 8 bases not matched to a gene. The source of the sample is a study of shared clonotypes between healthy human individuals. Authors' analysis steps: Filtering differed since immunoSEQ provided only junctions, with no quality scores. This table comes from immunoSEQ multiplex PCR, and its TCRdb copy is limited to in-frame clones, with some not included. The D gene and trimming were derived from the DNA, and the V and J assignments and clone size from that table. Of approximately 330,000 clones listed, around 70% are singletons.

The sequence was collected from a man aged 25-45 years in good health. Sequenced material: memory CD4+ T cells sorted from blood. Subset denoted: CD45RA-negative fraction. The rearrangement links TRBV11-2 to TRBJ2-5, with 10 bases that match TRBD2. CDR3 loop: CASSRLAGELETQYF. The DNA of the CDR3 is TGTGCCAGCAGCCGTCTAGCGGGAGAGCTTGAGACCCAGTACTTC.